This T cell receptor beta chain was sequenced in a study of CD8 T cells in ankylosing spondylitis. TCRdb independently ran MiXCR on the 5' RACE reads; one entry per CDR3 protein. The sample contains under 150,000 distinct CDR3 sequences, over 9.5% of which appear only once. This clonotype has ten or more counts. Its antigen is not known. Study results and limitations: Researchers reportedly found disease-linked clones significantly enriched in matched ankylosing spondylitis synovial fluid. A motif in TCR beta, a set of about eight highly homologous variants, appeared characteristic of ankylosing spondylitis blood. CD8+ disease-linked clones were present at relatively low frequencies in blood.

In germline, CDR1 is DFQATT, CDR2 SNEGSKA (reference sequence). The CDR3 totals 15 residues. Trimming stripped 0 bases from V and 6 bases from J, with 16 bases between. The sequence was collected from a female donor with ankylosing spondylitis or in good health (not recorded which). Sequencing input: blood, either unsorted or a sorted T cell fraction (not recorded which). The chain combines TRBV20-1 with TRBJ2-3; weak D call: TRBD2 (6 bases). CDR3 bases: TGCAGTGCTAGAGATTCTGGAGGGCCGGGGGATACGCAGTATTTT. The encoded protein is CSARDSGGPGDTQYF.